The 8 T cell receptor beta chains reported below all come from one sample, sequenced in a study of Ad26.COV2.S vaccination and SARS-CoV-2 variants. Treatment described: 15 to 20 received Ad26.COV2.S at low or high dose, single or two shots; 5 received placebo; per-sample allocation not given. Day 63 following the first vaccine or placebo injection was when the samples were taken. Profiling relied on immunoSEQ multiplex PCR, and the TCRdb table lists in-frame clones only, not all of them. Counted here are around 320,000 clones, 86% occurring once; the ten biggest clones make up more than 1.5%. The sequencing used peripheral blood, collected in a trial of Ad26.COV2.S vaccine versus placebo. The receptors originated from a person between 18 and 65 years old who received the Ad26.COV2.S COVID-19 vaccine or a placebo.

This clone was detected only once. The chain carries TRBV5-4 and TRBJ2-1; D ambiguous. The germline V and J ends were trimmed by 1 base and 8 bases, with 4 bases remaining between them. Germline V gene data show CDR1 as SGHNT and CDR2 as YYREEE (reference sequence). The CDR3 covers 11 residues. The CDR3 protein is CASSLSYEQFF. In DNA form, the CDR3 reads TGTGCCAGCAGCTTGAGCTATGAGCAGTTCTTC.

This clone has only a few counts. This sequence joins TRBV30 and TRBJ2-2; no clear D. V was clipped by 2 bases and J by 2 bases, with 12 bases between them. Germline loops: CDR1 GTSNPN, CDR2 SVGIG (reference sequence). This CDR3 has 15 residues. CDR3 nucleotide sequence: TGTGCCTGGAGTCCCCGACTGGTCAACACCGGGGAGCTGTTTTTT. As protein: CAWSPRLVNTGELFF.

This sequence joins TRBV6-5 and TRBJ1-1; D gene unclear. This CDR3 has 13 amino acids. V dropped 5 bases and J dropped 0 bases, with 7 bases sitting between them. The germline V gene encodes CDR1 MNHEY and CDR2 SVGAGI. The CDR3 nucleotides read TGTGCCAGCAGTACCCTCGTGAACACTGAAGCTTTCTTT. Its translation: CASSTLVNTEAFF.

A single count supports this clone. The chain couples TRBV20-1 to TRBJ1-2, with TRBD1 as a possible D gene (5 bases). Trimming shortened V by 6 bases and J by 6 bases, and 8 bases separated the two germline ends. The CDR3 runs 10 residues. CDR1 is DFQATT and CDR2 is SNEGSKA in the germline V gene (reference sequence). CDR3 sequence: CSADKDGYTF. The CDR3 nucleotides read TGCAGTGCGGACAAGGATGGCTACACCTTC.

The chain employs TRBV5-8 and TRBJ2-7; TRBD2 is a possible D gene (6 bases). Germline assignment: CDR1 SGHTS and CDR2 YDEGEE. This CDR3 is 13 amino acids long. V gave up 7 bases and J gave up 1 base, with 12 bases separating them. CDR3 amino acids: CASGRRSSYEQYF. The CDR3 DNA is TGTGCCAGCGGGAGGAGAAGTTCCTACGAGCAGTACTTC.

The CDR3 bases are TGTGCCAGCAGCCAAGATATGGGGACGGTGAACACTGAAGCTTTCTTT. Its translation is CASSQDMGTVNTEAFF. The rearrangement links TRBV4-2 to TRBJ1-1, with TRBD1 as a possible D gene (5 bases). Between the trimmed V and J ends, which lost 0 bases and 0 bases, there was a span of 11 bases. Germline CDR1 is LGHNA and CDR2 is YNFKEQ. There are 16 residues in the CDR3.

This rearrangement joins TRBV5-8 to TRBJ2-7; 8 bases agree with TRBD1. Germline V lookup: CDR1 SGHTS, CDR2 YDEGEE. This CDR3 region has 17 residues. The ends lost 0 bases at V and 4 bases at J; junction bases unmatched: 12. The CDR3 loop reads CASSLAFGGQGAYEQYF. DNA for the CDR3: TGTGCCAGCAGCTTGGCCTTTGGTGGGCAGGGGGCTTACGAGCAGTACTTC.

This clone was counted only a few times. The chain links TRBV14 to TRBJ1-2, with D unclear. The CDR3 extends over 16 amino acids. Germline CDR1 and CDR2: SGHDN and FVKESK. Deletions cut 0 bases from V and 4 bases from J, with 15 bases between. The CDR3 here is CASSQEFGRTFYGYTF. CDR3 in DNA: TGTGCCAGCAGCCAAGAGTTTGGACGCACGTTCTATGGCTACACCTTC.